The TCR beta chain under discussion was sequenced for a study of post-analysis software for immune sequencing data. A word on this clonotype: The antigen is not known.

cDNA libraries for TCR beta contained unique molecular identifiers. Starting from approximately 1 to 10 million T cells, the study yielded roughly 0.5 million cDNA molecules. Using its own MiXCR run on the PCR reads, TCRdb lists one record per CDR3 protein. The data hold about 770,000 distinct CDR3 sequences, with under 60% observed a single time. CDR1 ENHRY and CDR2 SYGVKD come from the germline V gene. The V end was cut by 2 bases, the J end by 8 bases, with 15 bases between. The CDR3 extends over 14 amino acids. The study's findings and limits: TRBV5-6, TRBV5-1 and TRBV20-1 belonged to a set of about 5 TRBV segments that were more frequent in patients than controls. Versus controls, multiple sclerosis patients showed significantly lower diversity (normalized Chao1).

V is TRBV10-3 and J is TRBJ1-2; D is undetermined. The receptor's source is a girl aged 10-17 years with multiple sclerosis. Material for sequencing was blood. CDR3 bases: TGTGCCATCAGTGAGGAGTTAATGGGGAACGGCTACACCTTC. The encoded protein is CAISEELMGNGYTF.